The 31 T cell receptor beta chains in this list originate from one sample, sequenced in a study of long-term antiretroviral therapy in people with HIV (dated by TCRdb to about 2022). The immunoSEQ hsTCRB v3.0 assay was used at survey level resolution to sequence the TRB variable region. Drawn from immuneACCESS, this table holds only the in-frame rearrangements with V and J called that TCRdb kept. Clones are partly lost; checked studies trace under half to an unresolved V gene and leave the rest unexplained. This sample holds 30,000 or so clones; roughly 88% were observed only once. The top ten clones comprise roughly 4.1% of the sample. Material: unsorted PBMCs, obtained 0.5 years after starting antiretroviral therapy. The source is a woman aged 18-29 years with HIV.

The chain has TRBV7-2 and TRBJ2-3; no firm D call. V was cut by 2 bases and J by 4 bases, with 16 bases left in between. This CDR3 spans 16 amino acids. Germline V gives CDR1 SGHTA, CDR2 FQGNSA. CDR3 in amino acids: CASSLSQVSFPDTQYF. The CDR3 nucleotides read TGTGCCAGCAGCTTAAGTCAGGTCTCGTTTCCAGATACGCAGTATTTT.

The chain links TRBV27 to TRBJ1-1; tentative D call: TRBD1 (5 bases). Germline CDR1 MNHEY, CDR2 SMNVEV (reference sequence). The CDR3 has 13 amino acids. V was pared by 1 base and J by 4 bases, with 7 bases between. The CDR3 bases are TGTGCCAGCAGTTTATGGGGGTCCACTGAAGCTTTCTTT. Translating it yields CASSLWGSTEAFF.

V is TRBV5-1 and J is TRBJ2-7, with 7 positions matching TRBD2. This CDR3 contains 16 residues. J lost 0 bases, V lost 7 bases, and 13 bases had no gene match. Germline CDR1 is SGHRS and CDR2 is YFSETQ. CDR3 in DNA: TGCGCCAGCCACGCTGGGAGGGGACTGTCCTCCTACGAGCAGTACTTC. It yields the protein CASHAGRGLSSYEQYF.

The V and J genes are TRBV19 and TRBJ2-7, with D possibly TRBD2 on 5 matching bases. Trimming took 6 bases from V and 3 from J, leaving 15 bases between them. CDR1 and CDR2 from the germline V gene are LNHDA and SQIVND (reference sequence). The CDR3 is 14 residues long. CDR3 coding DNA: TGTGCCAGTAGCACCGCGGGTTTGGGCTACGAGCAGTACTTC. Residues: CASSTAGLGYEQYF.

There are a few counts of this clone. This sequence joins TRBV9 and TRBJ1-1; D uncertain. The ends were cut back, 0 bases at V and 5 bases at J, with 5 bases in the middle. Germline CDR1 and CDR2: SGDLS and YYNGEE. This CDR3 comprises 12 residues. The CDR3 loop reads CASSVVGTEAFF. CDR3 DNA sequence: TGTGCCAGCAGCGTAGTGGGGACTGAAGCTTTCTTT.

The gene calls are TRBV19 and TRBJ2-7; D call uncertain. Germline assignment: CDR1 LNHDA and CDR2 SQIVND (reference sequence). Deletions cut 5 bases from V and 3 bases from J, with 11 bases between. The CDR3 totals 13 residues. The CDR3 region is CASSFSGYYEQYF. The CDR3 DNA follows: TGTGCCAGTAGTTTTTCGGGTTACTACGAGCAGTACTTC.

The CDR3 here is CASSLGGLGGPQHF. In DNA, the CDR3 is TGTGCCAGCAGCTTAGGGGGGCTAGGAGGGCCCCAGCATTTT. The V call is TRBV7-9, the J call TRBJ1-5; a weak D match, TRBD1 (6 bases). Per germline, CDR1 SEHNR and CDR2 FQNEAQ (reference sequence). The CDR3 covers 14 residues. Trimming took 1 base from V and 9 from J, leaving 13 bases between them. The full variable domain, in which reference TRBV7-9 and TRBJ1-5 provide the parts outside the CDR3, is DTGVSQNPRHKITKRGQNVTFRCDPISEHNRLYWYRQTLGQGPEFLTYFQNEAQLEKSRLLSDRFSAERPKGSFSTLEIQRTEQGDSAMYLCASSLGGLGGPQHFGDGTRLSIL.

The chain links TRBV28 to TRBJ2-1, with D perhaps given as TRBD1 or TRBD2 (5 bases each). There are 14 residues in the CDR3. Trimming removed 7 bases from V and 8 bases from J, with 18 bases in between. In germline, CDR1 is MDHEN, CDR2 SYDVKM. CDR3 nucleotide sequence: TGTGCCAGCACCGAGGGGAGACCCGGCCATGAGCAGTTCTTC. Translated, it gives CASTEGRPGHEQFF.

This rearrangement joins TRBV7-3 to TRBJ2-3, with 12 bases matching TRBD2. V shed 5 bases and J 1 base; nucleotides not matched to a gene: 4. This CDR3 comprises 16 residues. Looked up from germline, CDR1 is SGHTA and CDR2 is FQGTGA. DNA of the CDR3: TGTGCCAGCAGCCCCCGACTAGCGGGGGGCACAGATACGCAGTATTTT. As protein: CASSPRLAGGTDTQYF.

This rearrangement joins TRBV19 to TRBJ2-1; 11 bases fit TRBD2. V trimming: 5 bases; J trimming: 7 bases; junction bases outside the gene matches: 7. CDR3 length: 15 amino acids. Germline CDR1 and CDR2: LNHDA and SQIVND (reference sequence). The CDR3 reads CASSALAGVANEQFF. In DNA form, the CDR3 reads TGTGCCAGTAGTGCACTAGCGGGAGTCGCAAATGAGCAGTTCTTC.

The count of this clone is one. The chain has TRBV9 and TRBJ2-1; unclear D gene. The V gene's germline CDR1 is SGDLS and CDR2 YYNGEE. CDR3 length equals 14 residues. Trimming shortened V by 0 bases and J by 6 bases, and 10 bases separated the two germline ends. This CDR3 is CASSVEGWGNEQFF. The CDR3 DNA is TGTGCCAGCAGCGTAGAAGGGTGGGGCAATGAGCAGTTCTTC.

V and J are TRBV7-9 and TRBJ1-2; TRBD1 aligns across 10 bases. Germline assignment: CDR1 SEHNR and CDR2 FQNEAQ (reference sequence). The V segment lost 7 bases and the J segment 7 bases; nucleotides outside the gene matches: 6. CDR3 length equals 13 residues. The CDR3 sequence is CASTRQGALGYTF. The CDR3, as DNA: TGTGCCAGCACCAGACAGGGGGCTCTTGGCTACACCTTC.

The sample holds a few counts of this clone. The CDR3 loop reads CASSLGTGVPYEQYF. The CDR3 DNA reads TGTGCCAGCAGCTTAGGGACAGGGGTGCCCTACGAGCAGTACTTC. V and J are TRBV7-3 and TRBJ2-7; 10 bases are shared with TRBD1. Germline V gives CDR1 SGHTA, CDR2 FQGTGA. This CDR3 spans 15 amino acids. V lost 2 bases and J lost 2; bases outside the gene matches: 3.

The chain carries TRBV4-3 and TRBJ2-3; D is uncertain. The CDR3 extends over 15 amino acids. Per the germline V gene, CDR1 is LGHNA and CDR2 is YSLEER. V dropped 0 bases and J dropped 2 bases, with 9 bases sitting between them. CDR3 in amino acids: CASSQERADTDTQYF. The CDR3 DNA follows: TGCGCCAGCAGCCAAGAGCGCGCCGACACAGATACGCAGTATTTT.

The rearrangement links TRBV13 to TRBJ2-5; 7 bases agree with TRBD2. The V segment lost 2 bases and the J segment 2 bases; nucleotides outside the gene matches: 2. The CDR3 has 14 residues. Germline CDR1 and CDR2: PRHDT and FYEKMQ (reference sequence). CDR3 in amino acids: CASSLRREQETQYF. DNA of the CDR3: TGTGCCAGCAGCTTAAGGCGGGAGCAAGAGACCCAGTACTTC.

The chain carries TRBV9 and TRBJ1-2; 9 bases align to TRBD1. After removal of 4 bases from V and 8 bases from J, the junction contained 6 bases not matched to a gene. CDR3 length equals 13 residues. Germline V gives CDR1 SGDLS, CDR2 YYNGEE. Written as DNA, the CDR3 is TGTGCCAGCAGCCTAGACACAGGGGGCGGCTACACCTTC. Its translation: CASSLDTGGGYTF.

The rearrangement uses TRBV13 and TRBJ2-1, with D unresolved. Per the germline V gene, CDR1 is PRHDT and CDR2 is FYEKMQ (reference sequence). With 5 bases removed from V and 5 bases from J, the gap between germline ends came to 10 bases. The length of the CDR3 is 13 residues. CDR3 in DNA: TGTGCCAGCAGCGAAGGTCCAAACAATGAGCAGTTCTTC. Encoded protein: CASSEGPNNEQFF.

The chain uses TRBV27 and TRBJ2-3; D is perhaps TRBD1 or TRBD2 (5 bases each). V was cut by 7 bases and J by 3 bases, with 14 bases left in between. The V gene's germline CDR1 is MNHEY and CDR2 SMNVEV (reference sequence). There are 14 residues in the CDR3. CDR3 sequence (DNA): TGTGCCAGCACAAGGGGCGGGCCTACAGATACGCAGTATTTT. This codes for CASTRGGPTDTQYF.

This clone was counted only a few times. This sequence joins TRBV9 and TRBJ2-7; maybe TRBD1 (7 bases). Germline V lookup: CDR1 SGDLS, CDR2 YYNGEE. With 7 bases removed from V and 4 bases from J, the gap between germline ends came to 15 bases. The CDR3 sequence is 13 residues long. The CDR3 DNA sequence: TGTGCCAGCGCTGGGGGGACAGCTTACGAGCAGTACTTC. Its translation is CASAGGTAYEQYF.

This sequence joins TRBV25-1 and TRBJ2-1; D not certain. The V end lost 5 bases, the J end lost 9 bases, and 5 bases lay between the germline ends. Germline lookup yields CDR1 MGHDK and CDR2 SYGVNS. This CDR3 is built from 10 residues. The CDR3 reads CASSNTEQFF. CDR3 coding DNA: TGTGCCAGCAGTAATACTGAGCAGTTCTTC.

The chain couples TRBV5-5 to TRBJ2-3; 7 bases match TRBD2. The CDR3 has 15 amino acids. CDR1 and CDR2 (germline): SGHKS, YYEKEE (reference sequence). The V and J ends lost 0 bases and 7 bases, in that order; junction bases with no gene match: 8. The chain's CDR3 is CASSLAGGLGNTQYF. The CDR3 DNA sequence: TGTGCCAGCAGCTTGGCGGGGGGTCTAGGGAATACGCAGTATTTT.

The CDR3 DNA sequence: TGTGCCAGCAGCTTGAGAGGGTCTTATGGAAACACCATATATTTT. This gives the protein CASSLRGSYGNTIYF. The rearrangement links TRBV5-6 to TRBJ1-3; no reliable D call. The V end was cut by 1 base, the J end by 3 bases, with 11 bases between. Germline values: CDR1 SGHDT, CDR2 YYEEEE. This CDR3 contains 15 residues.

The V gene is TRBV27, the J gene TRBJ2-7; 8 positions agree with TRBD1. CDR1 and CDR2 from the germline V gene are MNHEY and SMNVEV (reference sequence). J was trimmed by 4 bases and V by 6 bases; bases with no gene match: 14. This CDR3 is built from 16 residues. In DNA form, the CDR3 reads TGTGCCAGCAGACCTTCTTTTCGGACAGGGAAGTACGAGCAGTACTTC. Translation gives CASRPSFRTGKYEQYF.

CDR3 bases: TGCGCCAGCAGCTTGACAGATACGCAGTATTTT. This translates into CASSLTDTQYF. The chain uses TRBV5-1 and TRBJ2-3; D not resolved. The V end was cut by 1 base, the J end by 3 bases, with 0 bases between. The CDR3 length is 11 residues. Germline-derived CDR1 and CDR2 are SGHRS and YFSETQ.

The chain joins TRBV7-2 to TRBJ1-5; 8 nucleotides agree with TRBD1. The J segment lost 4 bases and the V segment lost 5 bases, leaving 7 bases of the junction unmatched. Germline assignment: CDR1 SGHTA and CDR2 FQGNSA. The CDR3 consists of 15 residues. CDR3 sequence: CASSPGDRKNQPQHF. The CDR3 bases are TGTGCCAGCAGCCCGGGGGACAGGAAGAATCAGCCCCAGCATTTT.

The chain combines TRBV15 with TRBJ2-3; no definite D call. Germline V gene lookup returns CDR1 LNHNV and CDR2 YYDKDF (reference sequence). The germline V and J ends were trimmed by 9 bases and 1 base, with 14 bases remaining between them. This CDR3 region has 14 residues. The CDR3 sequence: CATQYGPRTDTQYF. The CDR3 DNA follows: TGTGCCACGCAGTACGGACCGCGCACAGATACGCAGTATTTT.

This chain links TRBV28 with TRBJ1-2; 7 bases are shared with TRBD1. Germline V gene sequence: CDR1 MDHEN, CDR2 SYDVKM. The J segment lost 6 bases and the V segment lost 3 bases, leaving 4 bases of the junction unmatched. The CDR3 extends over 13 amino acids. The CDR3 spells CASSFSGTDGYTF. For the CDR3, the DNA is TGTGCCAGCAGTTTCTCCGGGACAGATGGCTACACCTTC.

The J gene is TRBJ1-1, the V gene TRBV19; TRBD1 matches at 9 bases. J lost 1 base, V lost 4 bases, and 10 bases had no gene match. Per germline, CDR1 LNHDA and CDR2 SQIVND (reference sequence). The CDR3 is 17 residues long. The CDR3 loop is CASSTPDRGNWNTEAFF. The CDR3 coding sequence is TGTGCCAGTAGTACCCCCGACAGGGGGAATTGGAACACTGAAGCTTTCTTT.

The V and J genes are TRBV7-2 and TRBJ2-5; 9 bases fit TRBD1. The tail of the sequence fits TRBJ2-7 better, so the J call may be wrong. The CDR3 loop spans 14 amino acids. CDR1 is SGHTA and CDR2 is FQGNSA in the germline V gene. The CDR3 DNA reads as TGTGCCAGCAGCCCGGGACAGGGAGAAGTCGAGCAGTACTTC. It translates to CASSPGQGEVEQYF.

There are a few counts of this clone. This chain's CDR3 is CASSLLGQGQTQYF. The CDR3 nucleotides read TGTGCCAGCAGCTTACTCGGACAGGGACAGACCCAGTACTTC. The chain carries TRBV7-3 and TRBJ2-5; 8 bases line up with TRBD1. There are 14 residues in the CDR3. In germline, CDR1 is SGHTA, CDR2 FQGTGA. Trimming took 2 bases from V and 6 from J; bases not matched to a gene: 5.

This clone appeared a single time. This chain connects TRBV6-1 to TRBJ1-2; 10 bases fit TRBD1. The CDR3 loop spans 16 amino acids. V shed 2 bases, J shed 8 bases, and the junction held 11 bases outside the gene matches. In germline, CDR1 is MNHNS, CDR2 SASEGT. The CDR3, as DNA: TGTGCCAGCAGTGAATTGGGGACAGGGGCCATCGGAGGCTACACCTTC. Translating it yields CASSELGTGAIGGYTF.